A single T cell receptor (beta chain) is shown here with its context. This sample is drawn from a study of blood T cell repertoires in COVID-19. Overall study: Donors in the United States, Italy and Spain gave samples during acute or convalescent COVID-19. Sample material is recorded as cDNA or gDNA derived from T cells, B-cell-depleted T cells, or PBMCs.

CDR3 size: 14 residues. V shed 6 bases, J shed 5 bases, and the junction held 7 bases outside the gene matches. Germline CDR1 reads ENHRY; CDR2 reads SYGVKD. Some clones are missing from TCRdb's copy, which holds only in-frame ones; the method was immunoSEQ multiplex PCR. The table records over 30,000 clones, about 92% of them present only once. What was sequenced was peripheral blood. This sequence joins TRBV10-3 and TRBJ1-1; 9 bases line up with TRBD1. The clonotype comes from an older man with active or convalescent COVID-19. CDR3 in amino acids: CAISDGTGSTEAFF. The DNA for the CDR3 is TGTGCCATCAGCGACGGGACAGGGAGTACTGAAGCTTTCTTT.